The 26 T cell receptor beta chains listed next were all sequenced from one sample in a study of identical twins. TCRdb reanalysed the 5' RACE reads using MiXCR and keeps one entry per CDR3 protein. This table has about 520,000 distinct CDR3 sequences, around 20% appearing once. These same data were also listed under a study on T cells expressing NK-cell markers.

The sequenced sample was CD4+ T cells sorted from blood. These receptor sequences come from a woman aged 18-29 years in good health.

DNA of the CDR3: TGCAGTGCGCAGGGGCCCCTGCAACCCCAGTACTTC. Protein sequence: CSAQGPLQPQYF. V usage is TRBV20-1 and J usage is TRBJ2-5, with D perhaps matching TRBD1 (6 bases). The CDR3 spans 12 residues. Deletions cut 6 bases from V and 9 bases from J, with 17 bases between. Germline V lookup: CDR1 DFQATT, CDR2 SNEGSKA (reference sequence).

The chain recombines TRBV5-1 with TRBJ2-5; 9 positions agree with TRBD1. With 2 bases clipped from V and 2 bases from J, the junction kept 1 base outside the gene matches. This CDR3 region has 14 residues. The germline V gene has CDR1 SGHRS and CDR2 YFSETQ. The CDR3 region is CASSFGQGQETQYF. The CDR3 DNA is TGCGCCAGCAGCTTCGGACAGGGGCAAGAGACCCAGTACTTC.

CDR3 sequence (DNA): TGCGCCAGCAGCCAGGAACCCGGGTCCTTCACCTACGAGCAGTACTTC. Amino acids: CASSQEPGSFTYEQYF. The chain carries TRBV4-3 and TRBJ2-7, with D hard to call. V was pared by 3 bases and J by 2 bases, with 17 bases between. The germline V gene has CDR1 LGHNA and CDR2 YSLEER. This CDR3 comprises 16 residues.

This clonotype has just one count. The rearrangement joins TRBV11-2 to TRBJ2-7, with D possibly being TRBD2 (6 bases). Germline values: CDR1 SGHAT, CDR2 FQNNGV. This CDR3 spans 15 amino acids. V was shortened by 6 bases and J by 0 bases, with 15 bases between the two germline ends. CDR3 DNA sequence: TGTGCCAGCAGAGGCCTGGCGGGAACCTCCTACGAGCAGTACTTC. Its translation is CASRGLAGTSYEQYF.

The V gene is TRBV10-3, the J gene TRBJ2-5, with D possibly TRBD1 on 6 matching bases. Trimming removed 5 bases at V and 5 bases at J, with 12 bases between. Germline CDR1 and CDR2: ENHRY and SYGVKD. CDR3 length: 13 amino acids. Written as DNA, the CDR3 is TGTGCCATCAGTATCCAGGGGTGGGAGACCCAGTACTTC. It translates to CAISIQGWETQYF.

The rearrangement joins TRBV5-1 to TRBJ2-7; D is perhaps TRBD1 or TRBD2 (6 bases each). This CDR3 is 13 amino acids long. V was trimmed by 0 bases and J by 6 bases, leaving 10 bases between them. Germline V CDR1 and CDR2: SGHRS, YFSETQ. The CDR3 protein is CASSLERGVEQYF. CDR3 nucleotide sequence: TGCGCCAGCAGCTTGGAGAGGGGGGTCGAGCAGTACTTC.

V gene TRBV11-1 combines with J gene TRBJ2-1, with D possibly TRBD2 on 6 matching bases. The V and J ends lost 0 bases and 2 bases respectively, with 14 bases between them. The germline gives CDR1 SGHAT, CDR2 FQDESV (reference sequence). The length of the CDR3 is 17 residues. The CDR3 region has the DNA TGTGCCAGCAGCTTAGCGAGGGGACTCGCCCCCTACAATGAGCAGTTCTTC. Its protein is CASSLARGLAPYNEQFF.

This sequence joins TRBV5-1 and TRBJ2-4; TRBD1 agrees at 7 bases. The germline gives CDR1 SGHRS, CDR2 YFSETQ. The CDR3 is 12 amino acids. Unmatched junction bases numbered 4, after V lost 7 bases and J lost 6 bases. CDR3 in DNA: TGCGCCAGCGGTCGACAGGGAAACATTCAGTACTTC. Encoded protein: CASGRQGNIQYF.

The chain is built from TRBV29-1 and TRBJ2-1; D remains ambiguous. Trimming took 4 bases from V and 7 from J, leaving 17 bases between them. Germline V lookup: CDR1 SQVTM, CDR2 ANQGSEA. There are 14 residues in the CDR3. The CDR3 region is CSVVKLGAINEQFF. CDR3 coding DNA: TGCAGCGTTGTTAAACTCGGAGCCATTAATGAGCAGTTCTTC.

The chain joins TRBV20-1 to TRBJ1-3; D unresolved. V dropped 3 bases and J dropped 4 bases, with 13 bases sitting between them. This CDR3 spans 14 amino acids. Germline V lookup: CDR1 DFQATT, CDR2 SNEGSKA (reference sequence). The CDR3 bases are TGCAGTGCTAGCCGGACGGCCTACGGAAACACCATATATTTT. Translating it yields CSASRTAYGNTIYF.

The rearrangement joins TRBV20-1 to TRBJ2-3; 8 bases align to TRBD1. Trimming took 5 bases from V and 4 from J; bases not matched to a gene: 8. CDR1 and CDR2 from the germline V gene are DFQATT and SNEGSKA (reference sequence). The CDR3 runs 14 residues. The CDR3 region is CSASSTGVADTQYF. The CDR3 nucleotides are TGCAGTGCTTCCTCGACAGGGGTGGCAGATACGCAGTATTTT.

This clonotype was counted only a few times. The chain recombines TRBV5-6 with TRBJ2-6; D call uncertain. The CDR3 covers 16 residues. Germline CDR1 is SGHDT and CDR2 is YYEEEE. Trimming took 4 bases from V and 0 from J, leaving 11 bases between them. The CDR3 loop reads CASSALQSSGANVLTF. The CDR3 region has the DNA TGTGCCAGCAGCGCGTTACAGAGCTCTGGGGCCAACGTCCTGACTTTC.

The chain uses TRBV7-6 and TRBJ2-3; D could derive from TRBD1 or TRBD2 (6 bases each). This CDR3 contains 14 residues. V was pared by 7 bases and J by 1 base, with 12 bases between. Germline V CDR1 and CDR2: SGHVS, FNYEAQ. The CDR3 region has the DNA TGTGCCAGCAACCGGAGGGGGGGCACAGATACGCAGTATTTT. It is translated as CASNRRGGTDTQYF. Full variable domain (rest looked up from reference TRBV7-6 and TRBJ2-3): GAGVSQSPRYKVTKRGQDVALRCDPISGHVSLYWYRQALGQGPEFLTYFNYEAQQDKSGLPNDRFSAERPEGSISTLTIQRTEQRDSAMYRCASNRRGGTDTQYFGPGTRLTVL.

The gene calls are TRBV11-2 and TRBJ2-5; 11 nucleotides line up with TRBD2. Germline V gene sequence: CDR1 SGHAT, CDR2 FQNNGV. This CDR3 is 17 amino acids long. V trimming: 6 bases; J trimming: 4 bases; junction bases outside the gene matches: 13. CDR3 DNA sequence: TGTGCCAGCAGTCGCTTAGCGGGAGGGGACGCATTAGAGACCCAGTACTTC. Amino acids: CASSRLAGGDALETQYF.

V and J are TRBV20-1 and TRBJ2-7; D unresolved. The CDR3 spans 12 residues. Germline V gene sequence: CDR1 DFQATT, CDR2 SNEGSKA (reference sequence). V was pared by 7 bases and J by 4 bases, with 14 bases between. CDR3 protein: CSVQRWGYEQYF. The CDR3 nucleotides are TGCAGTGTTCAAAGGTGGGGATACGAGCAGTACTTC.

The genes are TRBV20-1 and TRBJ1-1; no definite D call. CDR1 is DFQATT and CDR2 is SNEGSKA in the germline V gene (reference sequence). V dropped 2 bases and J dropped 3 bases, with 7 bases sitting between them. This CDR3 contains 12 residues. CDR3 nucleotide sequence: TGCAGTGCTAGACGTGGGGACACTGAAGCTTTCTTT. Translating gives CSARRGDTEAFF.

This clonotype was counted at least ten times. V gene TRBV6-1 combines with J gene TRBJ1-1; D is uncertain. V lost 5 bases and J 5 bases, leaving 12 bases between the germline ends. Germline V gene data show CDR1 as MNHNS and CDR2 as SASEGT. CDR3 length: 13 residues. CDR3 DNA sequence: TGTGCCAGCAGTCCTACCCTGGAGACTGAAGCTTTCTTT. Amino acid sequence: CASSPTLETEAFF.

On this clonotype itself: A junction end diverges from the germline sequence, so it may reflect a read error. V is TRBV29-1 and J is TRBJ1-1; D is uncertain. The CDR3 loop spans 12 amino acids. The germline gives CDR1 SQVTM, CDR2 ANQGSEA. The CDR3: CSVGFMNSEAFF. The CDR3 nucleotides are TGCAGCGTTGGATTTATGAACTCTGAAGCTTTCTTT.

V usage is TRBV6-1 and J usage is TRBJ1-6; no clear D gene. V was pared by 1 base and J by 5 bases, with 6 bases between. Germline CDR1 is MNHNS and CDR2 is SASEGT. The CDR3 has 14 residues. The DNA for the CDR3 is TGTGCCAGCAGTGAAGTCCGGGATAATTCACCCCTCCACTTT. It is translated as CASSEVRDNSPLHF.

CDR3 sequence (DNA): TGTGCCAGCAGCTTAGGGGTCTACTCTGGAAACACCATATATTTT. It is translated as CASSLGVYSGNTIYF. The rearrangement uses TRBV7-9 and TRBJ1-3; D is ambiguous. The CDR3 contains 15 residues. The V end was cut by 1 base, the J end by 0 bases, with 7 bases between. CDR1 and CDR2 (germline): SEHNR, FQNEAQ (reference sequence).

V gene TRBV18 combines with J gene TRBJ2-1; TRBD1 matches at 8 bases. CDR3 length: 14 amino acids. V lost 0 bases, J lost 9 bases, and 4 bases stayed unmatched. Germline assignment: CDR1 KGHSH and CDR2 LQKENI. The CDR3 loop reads CASSPPQGAGEQFF. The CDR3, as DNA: TGTGCCAGCTCACCACCGCAGGGGGCAGGTGAGCAGTTCTTC.

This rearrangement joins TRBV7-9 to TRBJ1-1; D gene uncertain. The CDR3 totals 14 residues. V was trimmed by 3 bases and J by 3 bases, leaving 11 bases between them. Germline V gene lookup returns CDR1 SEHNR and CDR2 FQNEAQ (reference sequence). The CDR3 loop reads CASSFAGTDTEAFF. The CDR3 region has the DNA TGTGCCAGCAGCTTCGCAGGAACGGACACTGAAGCTTTCTTT.

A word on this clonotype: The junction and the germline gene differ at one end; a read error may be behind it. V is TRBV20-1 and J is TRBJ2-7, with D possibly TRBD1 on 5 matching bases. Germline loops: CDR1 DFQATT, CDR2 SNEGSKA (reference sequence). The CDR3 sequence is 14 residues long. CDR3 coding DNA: TGCAGTGCTAGAACGGCAGGGCCATCCTCCGAGCAGTACTTC. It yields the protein CSARTAGPSSEQYF.

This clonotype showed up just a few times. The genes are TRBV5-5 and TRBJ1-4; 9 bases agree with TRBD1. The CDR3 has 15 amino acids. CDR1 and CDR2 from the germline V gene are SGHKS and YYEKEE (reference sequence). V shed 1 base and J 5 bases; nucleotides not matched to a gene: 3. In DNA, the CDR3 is TGTGCCAGCAGCTTGCGCGGGACAGGGAATGAAAAACTGTTTTTT. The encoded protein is CASSLRGTGNEKLFF.

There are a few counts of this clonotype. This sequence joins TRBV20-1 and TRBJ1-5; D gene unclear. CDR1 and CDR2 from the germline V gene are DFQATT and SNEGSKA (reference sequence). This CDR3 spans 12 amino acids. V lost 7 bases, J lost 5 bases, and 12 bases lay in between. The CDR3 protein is CSVPVSDQPQHF. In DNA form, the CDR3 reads TGCAGTGTCCCCGTCAGCGATCAGCCCCAGCATTTT.

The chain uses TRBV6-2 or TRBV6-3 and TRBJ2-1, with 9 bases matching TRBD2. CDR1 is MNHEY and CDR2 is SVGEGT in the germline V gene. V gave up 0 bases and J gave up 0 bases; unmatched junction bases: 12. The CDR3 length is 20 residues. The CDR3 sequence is CASSYSIPSGTSNSYNEQFF. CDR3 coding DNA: TGTGCCAGCAGTTACTCGATTCCTAGCGGGACCTCTAACTCCTACAATGAGCAGTTCTTC.